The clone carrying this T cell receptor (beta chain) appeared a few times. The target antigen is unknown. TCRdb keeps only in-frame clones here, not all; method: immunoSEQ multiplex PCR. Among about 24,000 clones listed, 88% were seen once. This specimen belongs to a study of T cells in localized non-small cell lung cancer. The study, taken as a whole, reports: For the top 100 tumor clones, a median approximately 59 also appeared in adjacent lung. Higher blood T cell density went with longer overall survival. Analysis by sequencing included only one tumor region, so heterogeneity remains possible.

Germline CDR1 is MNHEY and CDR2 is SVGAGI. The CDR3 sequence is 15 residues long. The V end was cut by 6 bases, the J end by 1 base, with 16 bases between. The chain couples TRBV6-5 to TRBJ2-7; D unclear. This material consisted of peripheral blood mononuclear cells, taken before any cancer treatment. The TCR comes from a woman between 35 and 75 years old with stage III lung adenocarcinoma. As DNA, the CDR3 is TGTGCCAGCAGCCGAGGTCGGCTTCCTTCCTACGAGCAGTACTTC. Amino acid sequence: CASSRGRLPSYEQYF.